Following are 21 T cell receptor beta chains from one sample sequenced in a study of cytomegalovirus exposure and HLA in healthy donors. A multiplex PCR was run with 60 Vbeta primers and 13 Jbeta primers. The method was immunoSEQ multiplex PCR; TCRdb's version includes in-frame clones alone and lacks a portion of them. The profile shows about 140,000 clones, around 80% of them singletons. The sample comprised PBMCs. The receptors were sampled from a man aged 40-49 years in good health and CMV-seronegative.

In DNA form, the CDR3 reads TGTGCCAGCAGCCCGACCCGGGACAGGGGGCAGGGCACCGGGGAGCTGTTTTTT. Translation: CASSPTRDRGQGTGELFF. The gene calls are TRBV5-6 and TRBJ2-2, with TRBD1 matching over 12 bases. V lost 4 bases to trimming and J lost 4 bases; unmatched junction nucleotides: 11. The CDR3 contains 18 residues. CDR1 and CDR2 from the germline V gene are SGHDT and YYEEEE.

V usage is TRBV23-1 and J usage is TRBJ2-3; D possibly corresponds to TRBD2 (7 bases). TRBV23-1 counts as an open reading frame of uncertain function. The CDR3 totals 17 residues. V was cut by 0 bases and J by 6 bases, with 19 bases left in between. The CDR3 here is CASSQSRGAFCVDTQYF. The CDR3 bases are TGCGCCAGCAGTCAATCCCGGGGGGCCTTTTGTGTGGATACGCAGTATTTT.

The chain uses TRBV10-1 and TRBJ2-3, with TRBD1 matching 7 bases. V lost 5 bases and J lost 2; bases outside the gene matches: 7. CDR3 size: 15 residues. Looked up from germline, CDR1 is WNHNN and CDR2 is SYGVQD (reference sequence). This CDR3 reads CASSRTGFNTDTQYF. The CDR3 DNA sequence: TGCGCCAGCAGTCGGACAGGATTTAACACAGATACGCAGTATTTT.

The CDR3 DNA sequence: TGTGCCAGCAGCCTTGGAGGGGGCGGGACTGAAGCTTTCTTT. Translated, it gives CASSLGGGGTEAFF. The chain carries TRBV7-2 and TRBJ1-1, with 7 positions matching TRBD1. V lost 5 bases to trimming and J lost 5 bases; unmatched junction nucleotides: 8. The CDR3 is 14 residues long. Germline values: CDR1 SGHTA, CDR2 FQGNSA.

The chain uses TRBV7-2 and TRBJ2-7; TRBD2 agrees at 9 bases. The ends lost 3 bases at V and 5 bases at J; junction bases unmatched: 8. Germline loops: CDR1 SGHTA, CDR2 FQGNSA. The CDR3 totals 15 residues. The CDR3 DNA follows: TGTGCCAGCAGCTTGCGGCGGGGGGGCGTCGACGAGCAGTACTTC. Translation: CASSLRRGGVDEQYF.

This clone was recorded a few times. The chain is built from TRBV30 and TRBJ1-1; D perhaps matches TRBD1 (5 bases). This CDR3 is 12 amino acids long. V was shortened by 4 bases and J by 7 bases, with 13 bases between the two germline ends. CDR1 and CDR2 (germline): GTSNPN, SVGIG (reference sequence). The CDR3 nucleotides read TGTGCCTGGAAACAGGCAATCGATGAAGCTTTCTTT. Protein product: CAWKQAIDEAFF. The full variable domain, with the rest looked up from reference TRBV30 and TRBJ1-1, is SQTIHQWPATLVQPVGSPLSLECTVEGTSNPNLYWYRQAAGRGLQLLFYSVGIGQISSEVPQNLSASRPQDRQFILSSKKLLLSDSGFYLCAWKQAIDEAFFGQGTRLTVV.

The chain carries TRBV7-9 and TRBJ1-6, with D perhaps matching TRBD1 (6 bases). V lost 3 bases to trimming and J lost 8 bases, with 14 bases between them. From germline, CDR1 is SEHNR and CDR2 FQNEAQ (reference sequence). The CDR3 has 15 amino acids. The CDR3, as DNA: TGTGCCAGCAGCTTGGGAAGGGGGGGTGATTCACCCCTCCACTTT. Protein product: CASSLGRGGDSPLHF. Together with reference TRBV7-9 and TRBJ1-6, the CDR3 gives the full variable domain: DTGVSQNPRHKITKRGQNVTFRCDPISEHNRLYWYRQTLGQGPEFLTYFQNEAQLEKSRLLSDRFSAERPKGSFSTLEIQRTEQGDSAMYLCASSLGRGGDSPLHFGNGTRLTVT.

The chain has TRBV7-6 and TRBJ1-3, with D perhaps matching TRBD1 (6 bases). V gave up 4 bases and J gave up 3 bases, with 10 bases separating them. The CDR3 spans 14 residues. Germline V gene lookup returns CDR1 SGHVS and CDR2 FNYEAQ. The CDR3 is CASSSWGHGNTIYF. In DNA form, the CDR3 reads TGTGCCAGCAGCTCTTGGGGGCATGGAAACACCATATATTTT.

The chain joins TRBV19 to TRBJ1-3; 7 bases are shared with TRBD1. The CDR3 has 17 residues. Germline CDR1 is LNHDA and CDR2 is SQIVND (reference sequence). With V trimmed by 3 bases and J by 1 base, 9 bases remained unmatched. CDR3 nucleotide sequence: TGTGCCAGTAGTATCTTAGGCAGGGGGACTTCTGGAAACACCATATATTTT. This translates into CASSILGRGTSGNTIYF.

The rearrangement joins TRBV28 to TRBJ1-4; weak D call: TRBD1 (5 bases). The CDR3 has 15 amino acids. Germline CDR1 and CDR2: MDHEN and SYDVKM. Trimming stripped 6 bases from V and 0 bases from J, with 11 bases between. CDR3 DNA: TGTGCCAGCAGCCTCCCCAGGGCAACTAATGAAAAACTGTTTTTT. Residues: CASSLPRATNEKLFF.

The genes are TRBV12-5 and TRBJ2-7; D possibly corresponds to TRBD2 (5 bases). Trimming stripped 0 bases from V and 4 bases from J, with 7 bases between. The CDR3 is 13 amino acids. The germline V gene has CDR1 LGHNT and CDR2 FRNRAP. The DNA for the CDR3 is TGTGCTAGTGGTTTGGTAAGAGGGTACGAGCAGTACTTC. Translation: CASGLVRGYEQYF. The variable domain in full, with the rest retrieved from reference TRBV12-5 and TRBJ2-7, is DARVTQTPRHKVTEMGQEVTMRCQPILGHNTVFWYRQTMMQGLELLAYFRNRAPLDDSGMPKDRFSAEMPDATLATLKIQPSEPRDSAVYFCASGLVRGYEQYFGPGTRLTVT.

The chain links TRBV5-1 to TRBJ2-7, with 12 bases fitting TRBD2. This CDR3 has 15 residues. V shed 4 bases, J shed 6 bases, and the junction held 8 bases outside the gene matches. From germline, CDR1 is SGHRS and CDR2 YFSETQ. The CDR3 reads CASSGGLAGLSEQYF. In DNA, the CDR3 is TGCGCCAGCAGCGGGGGACTAGCGGGCTTGAGCGAGCAGTACTTC.

This chain joins TRBV9 and TRBJ1-1, with TRBD1 matching 8 bases. The CDR3 is 15 amino acids. Losses at the gene ends were 4 bases for V and 3 bases for J; bases not matched to a gene: 8. Germline V lookup: CDR1 SGDLS, CDR2 YYNGEE. CDR3 sequence (DNA): TGTGCCAGCAGCCCACCCGGGACAGGATACACTGAAGCTTTCTTT. Translated, it gives CASSPPGTGYTEAFF.

The V call is TRBV15, the J call TRBJ1-5; tentative D call: TRBD1 (5 bases). Per the germline V gene, CDR1 is LNHNV and CDR2 is YYDKDF (reference sequence). The CDR3 sequence is 16 residues long. V dropped 3 bases and J dropped 2 bases, with 14 bases sitting between them. The CDR3 region has the DNA TGTGCCACCAGCAGGCGCTTGGGGGGGGGCAATCAGCCCCAGCATTTT. Its protein is CATSRRLGGGNQPQHF.

This clone was picked up a small number of times. This rearrangement joins TRBV6-1 to TRBJ1-1; TRBD1 is a possible D gene (6 bases). The CDR3 has 11 residues. V was shortened by 6 bases and J by 10 bases, with 12 bases between the two germline ends. The germline V gene encodes CDR1 MNHNS and CDR2 SASEGT. CDR3 DNA: TGTGCCAGCAGCAACAGGGTTGCAGCTTTCTTT. It translates to CASSNRVAAFF.

The chain joins TRBV19 to TRBJ1-1; weak D call: TRBD1 (5 bases). The CDR3 is made up of 14 amino acids. Germline V CDR1 and CDR2: LNHDA, SQIVND (reference sequence). V dropped 0 bases and J dropped 7 bases, with 12 bases sitting between them. The CDR3 spells CASSIEKGDFEAFF. CDR3 DNA sequence: TGTGCCAGTAGTATAGAAAAAGGGGATTTTGAAGCTTTCTTT.

This chain uses TRBV19 with TRBJ1-1; D is possibly TRBD1 (6 bases). The V end lost 4 bases, the J end lost 2 bases, and 20 bases lay between the germline ends. In germline, CDR1 is LNHDA, CDR2 SQIVND (reference sequence). CDR3 length: 17 residues. The CDR3 DNA reads TGTGCCAGTAGTACTTTATCCCAGGGGAGAAAAAACACTGAAGCTTTCTTT. Translating gives CASSTLSQGRKNTEAFF.

The chain is built from TRBV5-4 and TRBJ2-1; 11 bases align to TRBD2. Germline V gene lookup returns CDR1 SGHNT and CDR2 YYREEE (reference sequence). This CDR3 contains 17 residues. J lost 3 bases, V lost 4 bases, and 9 bases had no gene match. For the CDR3, the DNA is TGTGCCAGCAGCCAGGGGGTACTAGCGGGGGTCTACAATGAGCAGTTCTTC. As protein: CASSQGVLAGVYNEQFF. Looking up the rest from reference TRBV5-4 and TRBJ2-1 gives the full variable domain: ETGVTQSPTHLIKTRGQQVTLRCSSQSGHNTVSWYQQALGQGPQFIFQYYREEENGRGNFPPRFSGLQFPNYSSELNVNALELDDSALYLCASSQGVLAGVYNEQFFGPGTRLTVL.

The count of this clone is one. The gene calls are TRBV6-1 and TRBJ1-4; tentatively, D is TRBD1 (5 bases). The CDR3 is made up of 15 amino acids. The germline CDR1 and CDR2 sequences are MNHNS and SASEGT. With 2 bases removed from V and 6 bases from J, the gap between germline ends came to 13 bases. CDR3 sequence (DNA): TGTGCCAGCAGTGAAATCGGCAGGGTGGATGAAAAACTGTTTTTT. Translating it yields CASSEIGRVDEKLFF.

The chain's CDR3 is CASSLGGQGAREQYF. CDR3 nucleotide sequence: TGTGCCAGCAGCTTAGGGGGACAGGGGGCTAGGGAGCAGTACTTC. The chain combines TRBV7-2 with TRBJ2-7; 12 bases agree with TRBD1. CDR1 and CDR2 from the germline V gene are SGHTA and FQGNSA. The CDR3 has 15 amino acids. The V segment lost 1 base and the J segment 7 bases; nucleotides outside the gene matches: 5. Using reference TRBV7-2 and TRBJ2-7 for the parts outside the CDR3, the full variable domain is GAGVSQSPSNKVTEKGKDVELRCDPISGHTALYWYRQSLGQGLEFLIYFQGNSAPDKSGLPSDRFSAERTGGSVSTLTIQRTQQEDSAVYLCASSLGGQGAREQYFGPGTRLTVT.

This chain uses TRBV7-9 with TRBJ2-3; 12 bases are shared with TRBD2. The CDR3 covers 18 residues. CDR1 SEHNR and CDR2 FQNEAQ come from the germline V gene (reference sequence). The junction had 11 bases not matched to a gene; V was cut back by 5 bases and J by 2 bases. DNA of the CDR3: TGTGCCAGCAGCCTAAAAACGACTAGCGGGGGAGTCACAGATACGCAGTATTTT. Translating gives CASSLKTTSGGVTDTQYF.